Below, 2 T cell receptor beta chains from the same sample are listed, as sequenced in a study of response to subunit inactivated influenza vaccine. One entry per CDR3 protein results from TCRdb running MiXCR on the RT-PCR reads. Here the sample spans 500,000 to 600,000 distinct CDR3 sequences, 15% to 20% being singletons. Sequenced material: CD4+ T cells sorted from PBMCs, taken less than 30 months after vaccination. These receptor sequences come from a man aged 45 to 70 who received an inactivated influenza vaccine.

This clonotype was counted many times. V gene TRBV5-1 combines with J gene TRBJ2-2, with TRBD1 matching over 10 bases. Germline loops: CDR1 SGHRS, CDR2 YFSETQ. The CDR3 sequence is 16 residues long. Trimming cost V 4 bases and J 1 base; bases outside gene matches: 4. In nucleotides, the CDR3 is TGCGCCAGCAGCCCTCGGACAGGGGGGAACACCGGGGAGCTGTTTTTT. Translated, it gives CASSPRTGGNTGELFF. Complete variable domain (other parts from reference TRBV5-1 and TRBJ2-2): KAGVTQTPRYLIKTRGQQVTLSCSPISGHRSVSWYQQTPGQGLQFLFEYFSETQRNKGNFPGRFSGRQFSNSRSEMNVSTLELGDSALYLCASSPRTGGNTGELFFGEGSRLTVL.

The gene calls are TRBV20-1 and TRBJ2-1; the match to TRBD1 covers 8 bases. CDR1 DFQATT and CDR2 SNEGSKA come from the germline V gene (reference sequence). The CDR3 consists of 15 residues. J was trimmed by 3 bases and V by 4 bases; bases with no gene match: 8. This chain's CDR3 is CSATIGTGNYNEQFF. The CDR3 DNA sequence: TGCAGTGCTACGATCGGGACAGGAAACTACAATGAGCAGTTCTTC.